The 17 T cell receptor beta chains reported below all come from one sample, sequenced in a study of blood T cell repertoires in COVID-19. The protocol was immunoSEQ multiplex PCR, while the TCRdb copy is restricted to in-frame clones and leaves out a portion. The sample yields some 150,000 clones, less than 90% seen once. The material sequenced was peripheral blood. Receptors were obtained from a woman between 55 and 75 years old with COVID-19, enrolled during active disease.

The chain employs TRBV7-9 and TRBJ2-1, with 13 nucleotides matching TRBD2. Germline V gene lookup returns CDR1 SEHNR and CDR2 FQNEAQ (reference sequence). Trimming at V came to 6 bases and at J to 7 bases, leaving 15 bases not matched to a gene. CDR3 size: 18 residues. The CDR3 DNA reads TGTGCCAGCAGGCCTCATATCACTAGCGGGAGGGCGGAGAATGAGCAGTTCTTC. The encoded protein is CASRPHITSGRAENEQFF.

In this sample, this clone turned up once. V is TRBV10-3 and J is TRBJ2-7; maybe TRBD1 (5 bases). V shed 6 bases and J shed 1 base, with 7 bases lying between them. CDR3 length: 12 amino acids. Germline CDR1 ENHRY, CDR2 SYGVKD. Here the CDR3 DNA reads TGTGCCATCAGGACAGTTTCCTACGAGCAGTACTTC. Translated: CAIRTVSYEQYF.

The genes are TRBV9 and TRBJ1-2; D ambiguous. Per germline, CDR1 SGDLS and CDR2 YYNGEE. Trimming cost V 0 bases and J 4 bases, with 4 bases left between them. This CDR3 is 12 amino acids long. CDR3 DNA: TGTGCCAGCAGCGTAGCCAGCTATGGCTACACCTTC. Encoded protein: CASSVASYGYTF.

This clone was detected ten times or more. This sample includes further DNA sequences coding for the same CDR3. The CDR3 DNA sequence: TGTGCCAGCAGCAGACAGGGTACTGAAGCTTTCTTT. Its translation: CASSRQGTEAFF. The chain employs TRBV7-9 and TRBJ1-1, with TRBD1 matching over 7 bases. The CDR3 length is 12 residues. The ends lost 5 bases at V and 5 bases at J; junction bases unmatched: 2. Per germline, CDR1 SEHNR and CDR2 FQNEAQ (reference sequence).

CDR3 DNA sequence: TGTGCCACCAGCAGAGATGGGGGTATTGTAGCGGGAGAGGCTTATAGCGATGAGCAGTTCTTC. Its protein product is CATSRDGGIVAGEAYSDEQFF. The chain employs TRBV15 and TRBJ2-1; 9 nucleotides agree with TRBD2. Germline V CDR1 and CDR2: LNHNV, YYDKDF (reference sequence). The CDR3 loop spans 21 amino acids. The V segment lost 0 bases and the J segment 8 bases; nucleotides outside the gene matches: 23.

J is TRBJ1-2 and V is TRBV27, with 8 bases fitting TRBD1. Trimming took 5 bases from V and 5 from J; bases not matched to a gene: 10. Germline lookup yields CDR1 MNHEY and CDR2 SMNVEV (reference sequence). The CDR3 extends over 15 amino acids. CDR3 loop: CASSPDLDRGYGYTF. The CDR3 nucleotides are TGTGCCAGCAGTCCCGATCTTGACAGGGGTTATGGCTACACCTTC.

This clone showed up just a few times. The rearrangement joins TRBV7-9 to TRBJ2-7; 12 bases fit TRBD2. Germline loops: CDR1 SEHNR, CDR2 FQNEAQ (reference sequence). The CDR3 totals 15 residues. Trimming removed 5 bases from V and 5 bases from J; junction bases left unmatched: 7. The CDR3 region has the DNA TGTGCCAGCAGCCTGAGGACTAGCGGGAACAACGAGCAGTACTTC. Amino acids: CASSLRTSGNNEQYF.

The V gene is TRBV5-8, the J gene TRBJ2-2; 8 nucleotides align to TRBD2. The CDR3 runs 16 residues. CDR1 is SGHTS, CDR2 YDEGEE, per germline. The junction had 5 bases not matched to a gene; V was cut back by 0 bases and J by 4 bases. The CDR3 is CASSLEGGRITGELFF. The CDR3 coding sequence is TGTGCCAGCAGCTTGGAAGGCGGGAGGATCACCGGGGAGCTGTTTTTT.

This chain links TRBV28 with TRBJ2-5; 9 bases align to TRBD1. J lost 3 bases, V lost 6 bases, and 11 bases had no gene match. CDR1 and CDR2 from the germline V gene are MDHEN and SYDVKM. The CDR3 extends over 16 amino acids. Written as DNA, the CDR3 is TGTGCCAGCAGCCCTCACAGGGGGCTGCGGGAAGAGACCCAGTACTTC. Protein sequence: CASSPHRGLREETQYF.

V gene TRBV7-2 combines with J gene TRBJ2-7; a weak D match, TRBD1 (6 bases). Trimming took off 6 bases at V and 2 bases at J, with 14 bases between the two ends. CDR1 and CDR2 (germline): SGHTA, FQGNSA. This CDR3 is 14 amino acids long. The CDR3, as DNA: TGTGCCAGCAGTCGTGACAGGCCAACCTACGAGCAGTACTTC. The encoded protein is CASSRDRPTYEQYF.

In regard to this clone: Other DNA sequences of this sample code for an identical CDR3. The CDR3 spells CASSVDSYSNQPQHF. For the CDR3, the DNA is TGTGCCAGCAGCGTAGACAGCTATAGCAATCAGCCCCAGCATTTT. The chain is built from TRBV9 and TRBJ1-5; no clear D. Germline V gene data show CDR1 as SGDLS and CDR2 as YYNGEE. V dropped 0 bases and J dropped 0 bases, with 7 bases sitting between them. The CDR3 sequence is 15 residues long.

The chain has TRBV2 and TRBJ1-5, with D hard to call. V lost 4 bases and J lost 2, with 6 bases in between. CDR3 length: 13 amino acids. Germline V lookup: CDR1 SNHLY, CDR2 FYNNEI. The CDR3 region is CASSGQGNQPQHF. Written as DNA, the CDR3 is TGTGCCAGCAGTGGGCAGGGCAATCAGCCCCAGCATTTT. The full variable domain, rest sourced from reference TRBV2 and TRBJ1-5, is EPEVTQTPSHQVTQMGQEVILRCVPISNHLYFYWYRQILGQKVEFLVSFYNNEISEKSEIFDDQFSVERPDGSNFTLKIRSTKLEDSAMYFCASSGQGNQPQHFGDGTRLSIL.

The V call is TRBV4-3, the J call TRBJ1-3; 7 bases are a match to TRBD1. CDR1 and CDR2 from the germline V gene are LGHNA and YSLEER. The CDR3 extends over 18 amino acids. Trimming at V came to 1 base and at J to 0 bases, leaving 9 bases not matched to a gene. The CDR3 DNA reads TGCGCCAGCAGCCAAGCGACGGCTGGGACAGCCTCTGGAAACACCATATATTTT. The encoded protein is CASSQATAGTASGNTIYF.

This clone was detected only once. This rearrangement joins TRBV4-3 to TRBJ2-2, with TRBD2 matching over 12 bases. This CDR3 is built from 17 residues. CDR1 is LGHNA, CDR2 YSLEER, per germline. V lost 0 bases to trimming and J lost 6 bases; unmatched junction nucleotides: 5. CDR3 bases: TGCGCCAGCAGCCAAGATCTCAGGACTAGCGGGGCCGGGGAGCTGTTTTTT. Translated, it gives CASSQDLRTSGAGELFF.

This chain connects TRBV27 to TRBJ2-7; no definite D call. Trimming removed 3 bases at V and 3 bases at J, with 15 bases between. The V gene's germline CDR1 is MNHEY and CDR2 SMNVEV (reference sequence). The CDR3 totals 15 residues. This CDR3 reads CASSFSAVAFYEQYF. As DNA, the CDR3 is TGTGCCAGCAGTTTCTCGGCGGTGGCCTTCTACGAGCAGTACTTC.

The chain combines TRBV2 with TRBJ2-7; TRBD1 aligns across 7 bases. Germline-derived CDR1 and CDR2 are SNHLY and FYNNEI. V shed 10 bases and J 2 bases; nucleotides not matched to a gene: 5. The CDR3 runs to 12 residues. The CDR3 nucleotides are TGTGCCATACGGGACAGAACCTACGAGCAGTACTTC. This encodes CAIRDRTYEQYF.

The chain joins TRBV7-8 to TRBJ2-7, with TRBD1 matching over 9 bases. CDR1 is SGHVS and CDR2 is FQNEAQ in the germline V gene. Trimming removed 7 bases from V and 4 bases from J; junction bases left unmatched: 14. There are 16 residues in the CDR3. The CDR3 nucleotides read TGTGCCAGCACCCTAGGGACCGGGACAGGGCCATACGAGCAGTACTTC. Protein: CASTLGTGTGPYEQYF.